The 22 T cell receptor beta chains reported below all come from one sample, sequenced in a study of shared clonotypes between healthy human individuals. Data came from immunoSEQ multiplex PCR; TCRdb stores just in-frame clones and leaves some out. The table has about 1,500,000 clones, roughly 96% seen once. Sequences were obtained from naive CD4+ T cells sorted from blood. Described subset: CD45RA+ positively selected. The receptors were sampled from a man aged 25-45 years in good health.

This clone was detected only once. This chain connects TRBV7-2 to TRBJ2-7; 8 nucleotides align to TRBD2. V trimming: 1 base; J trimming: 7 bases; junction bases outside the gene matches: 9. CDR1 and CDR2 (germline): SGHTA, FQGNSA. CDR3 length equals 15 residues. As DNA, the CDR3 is TGTGCCAGCAGCTTAGGGCTAGCGGGCGGCGGGGAGCAGTACTTC. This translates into CASSLGLAGGGEQYF.

DNA of the CDR3: TGTGCCAGCAGGGAAGGGACCGCACCACACTACGAGCAGTACTTC. Amino acid sequence: CASREGTAPHYEQYF. The V call is TRBV27, the J call TRBJ2-7, with D perhaps given as TRBD1 or TRBD2 (5 bases each). The CDR3 sequence is 15 residues long. Between the trimmed V and J ends, which lost 6 bases and 3 bases, there was a span of 18 bases. The germline CDR1 and CDR2 sequences are MNHEY and SMNVEV (reference sequence).

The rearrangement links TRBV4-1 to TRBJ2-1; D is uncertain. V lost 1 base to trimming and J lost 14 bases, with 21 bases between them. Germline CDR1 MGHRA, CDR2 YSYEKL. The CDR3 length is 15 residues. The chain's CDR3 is CASSQVLTPGSRKFF. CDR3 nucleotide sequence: TGCGCCAGCAGCCAAGTGCTGACGCCCGGCAGTCGCAAGTTCTTC.

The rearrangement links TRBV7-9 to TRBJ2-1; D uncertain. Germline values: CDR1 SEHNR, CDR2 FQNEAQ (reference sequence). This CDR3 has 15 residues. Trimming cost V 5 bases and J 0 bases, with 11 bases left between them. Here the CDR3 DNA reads TGTGCCAGCAGCATGAGCCGAAACTCCTACAATGAGCAGTTCTTC. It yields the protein CASSMSRNSYNEQFF.

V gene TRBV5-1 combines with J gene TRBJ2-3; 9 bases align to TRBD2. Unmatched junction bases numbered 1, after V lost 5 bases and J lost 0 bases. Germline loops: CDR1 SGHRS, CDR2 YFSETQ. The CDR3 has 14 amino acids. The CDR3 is CASRLAGSTDTQYF. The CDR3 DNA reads TGCGCCAGCAGGCTAGCGGGAAGCACAGATACGCAGTATTTT. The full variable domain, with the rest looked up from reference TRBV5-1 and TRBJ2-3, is KAGVTQTPRYLIKTRGQQVTLSCSPISGHRSVSWYQQTPGQGLQFLFEYFSETQRNKGNFPGRFSGRQFSNSRSEMNVSTLELGDSALYLCASRLAGSTDTQYFGPGTRLTVL.

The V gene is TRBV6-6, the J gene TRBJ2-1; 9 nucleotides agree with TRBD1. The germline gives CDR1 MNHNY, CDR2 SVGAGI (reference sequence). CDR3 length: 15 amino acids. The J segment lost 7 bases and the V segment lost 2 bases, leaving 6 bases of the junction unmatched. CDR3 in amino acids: CASSYPTGGGNEQFF. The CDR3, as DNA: TGTGCCAGCAGTTACCCGACAGGGGGAGGGAATGAGCAGTTCTTC.

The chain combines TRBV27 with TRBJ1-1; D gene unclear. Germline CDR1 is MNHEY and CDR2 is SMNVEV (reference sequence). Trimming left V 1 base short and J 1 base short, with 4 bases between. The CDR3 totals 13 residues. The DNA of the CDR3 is TGTGCCAGCAGTTTATGGCAGAACACTGAAGCTTTCTTT. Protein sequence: CASSLWQNTEAFF.

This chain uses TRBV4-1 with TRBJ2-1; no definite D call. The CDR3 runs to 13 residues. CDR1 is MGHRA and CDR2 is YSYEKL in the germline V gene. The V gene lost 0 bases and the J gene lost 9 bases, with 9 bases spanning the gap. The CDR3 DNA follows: TGCGCCAGCAGCCAAGAACACCGGGTTGAGCAGTTCTTC. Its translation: CASSQEHRVEQFF.

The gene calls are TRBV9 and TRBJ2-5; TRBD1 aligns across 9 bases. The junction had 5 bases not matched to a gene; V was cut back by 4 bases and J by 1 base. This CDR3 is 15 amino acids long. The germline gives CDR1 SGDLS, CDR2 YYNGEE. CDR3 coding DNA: TGTGCCAGCAGCATATCGACAGGGGGCCAAGAGACCCAGTACTTC. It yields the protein CASSISTGGQETQYF.

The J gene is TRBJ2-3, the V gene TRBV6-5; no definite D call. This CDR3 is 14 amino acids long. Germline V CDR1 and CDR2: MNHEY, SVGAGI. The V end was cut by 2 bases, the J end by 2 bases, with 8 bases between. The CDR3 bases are TGTGCCAGCAGTTACGGGGAAATCACAGATACGCAGTATTTT. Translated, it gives CASSYGEITDTQYF.

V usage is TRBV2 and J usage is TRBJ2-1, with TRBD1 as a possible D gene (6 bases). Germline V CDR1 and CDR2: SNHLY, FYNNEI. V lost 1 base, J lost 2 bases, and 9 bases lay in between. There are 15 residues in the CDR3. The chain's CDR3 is CASSEEGVAYNEQFF. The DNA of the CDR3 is TGTGCCAGCAGTGAAGAGGGGGTCGCCTACAATGAGCAGTTCTTC.

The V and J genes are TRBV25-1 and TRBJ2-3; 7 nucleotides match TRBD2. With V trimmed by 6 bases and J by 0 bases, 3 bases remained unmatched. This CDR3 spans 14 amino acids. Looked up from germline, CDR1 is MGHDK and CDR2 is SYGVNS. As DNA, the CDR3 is TGTGCCAGCAGCCCAGCGGGAAGCACAGATACGCAGTATTTT. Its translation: CASSPAGSTDTQYF.

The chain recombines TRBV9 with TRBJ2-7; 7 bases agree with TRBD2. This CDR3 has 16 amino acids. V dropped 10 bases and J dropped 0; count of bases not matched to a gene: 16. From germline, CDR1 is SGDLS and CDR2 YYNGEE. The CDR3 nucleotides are TGTGCCTCCTCCCAGTACCCGGGACTACGCTCCTACGAGCAGTACTTC. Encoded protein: CASSQYPGLRSYEQYF. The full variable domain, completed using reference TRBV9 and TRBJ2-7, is DSGVTQTPKHLITATGQRVTLRCSPRSGDLSVYWYQQSLDQGLQFLIQYYNGEERAKGNILERFSAQQFPDLHSELNLSSLELGDSALYFCASSQYPGLRSYEQYFGPGTRLTVT.

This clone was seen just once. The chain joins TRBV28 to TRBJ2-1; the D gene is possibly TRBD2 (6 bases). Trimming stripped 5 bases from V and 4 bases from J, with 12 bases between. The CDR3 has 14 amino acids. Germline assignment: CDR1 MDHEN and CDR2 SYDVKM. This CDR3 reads CASSRDSSYNEQFF. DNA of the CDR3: TGTGCCAGCAGTAGGGACTCATCATACAATGAGCAGTTCTTC.

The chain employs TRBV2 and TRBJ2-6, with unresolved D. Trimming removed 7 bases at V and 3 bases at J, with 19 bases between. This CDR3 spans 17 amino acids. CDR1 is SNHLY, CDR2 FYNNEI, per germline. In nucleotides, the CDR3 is TGTGCCAGCATCCCATCGCGACACCCTTTTGGGGCCAACGTCCTGACTTTC. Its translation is CASIPSRHPFGANVLTF.

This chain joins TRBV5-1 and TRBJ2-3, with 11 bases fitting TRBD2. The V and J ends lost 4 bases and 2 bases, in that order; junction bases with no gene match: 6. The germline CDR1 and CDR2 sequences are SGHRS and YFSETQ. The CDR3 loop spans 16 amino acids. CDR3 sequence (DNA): TGCGCCAGCAGCAGGGGGACTAGCGGCCTCACAGATACGCAGTATTTT. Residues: CASSRGTSGLTDTQYF.

The CDR3: CASTRQASSYNEQFF. As DNA, the CDR3 is TGTGCCAGCACCAGACAGGCTAGCTCCTACAATGAGCAGTTCTTC. The chain recombines TRBV6-6 with TRBJ2-1, with D tentatively TRBD1 (6 bases). V was shortened by 7 bases and J by 0 bases, with 13 bases between the two germline ends. This CDR3 has 15 amino acids. Looked up from germline, CDR1 is MNHNY and CDR2 is SVGAGI (reference sequence).

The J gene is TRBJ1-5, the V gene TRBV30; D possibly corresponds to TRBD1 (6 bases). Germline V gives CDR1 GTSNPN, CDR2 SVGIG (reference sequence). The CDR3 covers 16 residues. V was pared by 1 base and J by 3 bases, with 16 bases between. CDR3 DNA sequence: TGTGCCTGGAGTGCCGACGGGGGCGATGACAATCAGCCCCAGCATTTT. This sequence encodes CAWSADGGDDNQPQHF.

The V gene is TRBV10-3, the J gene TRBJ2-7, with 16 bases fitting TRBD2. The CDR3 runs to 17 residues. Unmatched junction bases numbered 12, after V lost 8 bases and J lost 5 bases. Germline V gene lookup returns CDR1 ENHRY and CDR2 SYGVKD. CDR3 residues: CAIASDAGTSGRDEQYF. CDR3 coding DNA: TGTGCCATCGCATCTGACGCCGGGACTAGCGGGAGGGACGAGCAGTACTTC.

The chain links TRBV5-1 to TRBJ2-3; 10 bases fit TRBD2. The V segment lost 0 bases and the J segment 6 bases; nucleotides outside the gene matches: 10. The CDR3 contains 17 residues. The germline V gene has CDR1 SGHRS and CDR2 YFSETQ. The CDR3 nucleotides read TGCGCCAGCAGCTTGGCCCAACTAGCGGGATTTGGCGATACGCAGTATTTT. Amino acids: CASSLAQLAGFGDTQYF.

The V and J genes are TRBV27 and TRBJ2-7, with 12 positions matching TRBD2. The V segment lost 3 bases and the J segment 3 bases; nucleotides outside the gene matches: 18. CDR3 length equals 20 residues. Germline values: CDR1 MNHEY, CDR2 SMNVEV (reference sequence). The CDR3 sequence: CASSFERGASGRGVYYEQYF. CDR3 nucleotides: TGTGCCAGCAGTTTCGAGCGGGGGGCTAGCGGGAGGGGCGTCTACTACGAGCAGTACTTC.

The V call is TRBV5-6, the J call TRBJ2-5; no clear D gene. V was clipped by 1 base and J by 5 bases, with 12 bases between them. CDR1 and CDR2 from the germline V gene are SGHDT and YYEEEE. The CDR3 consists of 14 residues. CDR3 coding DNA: TGTGCCAGCAGCTTGCGCCGGGTTGGTGAGACCCAGTACTTC. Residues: CASSLRRVGETQYF.